This is a list of T cell receptor beta chains from one sample in a study of shared clonotypes between healthy human individuals. Using immunoSEQ multiplex PCR, the repertoire was profiled, and TCRdb retains in-frame clones only, with some absent. The sample lists roughly 2.2 million clones, around 93% occurring once. Sequencing was performed on naive CD4+ T cells from PBMCs. The receptor source for this set is a man younger than 30 in good health. Some clones in this sample may be carry-over from other donors' samples. Each CDR3 is given with its conserved first and last residue. A D gene is named only where the DNA matches it firmly. A row's size may be missing; if present it is once, few, many or a size class.

j_call d_call clone_size v_call cdr3_aa cdr3_nt
TRBJ1-1 NA NA TRBV28 CASRRDWNTEAFF TGTGCCAGCAGGAGGGACTGGAACACTGAAGCTTTCTTT
TRBJ1-1 NA once TRBV2 CASNPGGDTEAFF TGTGCCAGCAACCCCGGGGGAGACACTGAAGCTTTCTTT
TRBJ1-3 NA few TRBV6-6 CASTRTGTSGNTIYF TGTGCCAGCACCCGAACAGGGACCTCTGGAAACACCATATATTTT
TRBJ2-1 TRBD2 NA TRBV9 CASSVGLANNEQFF TGTGCCAGCAGCGTAGGACTAGCGAACAATGAGCAGTTCTTC
TRBJ1-5 NA NA TRBV6-1 CASSEIRPLSSQPQHF TGTGCCAGCAGTGAAATTAGACCGCTTTCCAGTCAGCCCCAGCATTTT
TRBJ2-1 NA NA TRBV5-1 CASSPGLALYNEQFF TGCGCCAGCAGTCCGGGGTTAGCGCTCTACAATGAGCAGTTCTTC
TRBJ2-3 NA NA TRBV28 CASSLRPDSTSTDTQYF TGTGCCAGCAGTTTGCGACCCGATAGCACTAGCACAGATACGCAGTATTTT
TRBJ1-5 NA few TRBV18 CASSPPGEGSIPQHF TGTGCCAGCTCACCTCCCGGGGAGGGCAGCATTCCCCAGCATTTT
TRBJ1-1 TRBD1 NA TRBV7-9 CASSAHEGQPHEAFF TGTGCCAGCAGCGCCCACGAGGGACAGCCCCATGAAGCTTTCTTT
TRBJ2-2 NA NA TRBV7-3 CASRSSGTGNTGELFF TGTGCCAGCAGATCAAGCGGGACAGGGAACACCGGGGAGCTGTTTTTT
TRBJ2-1 TRBD2 NA TRBV9 CASSALGLAAYNEQFF TGTGCCAGCAGCGCCTTAGGACTAGCGGCTTACAATGAGCAGTTCTTC
TRBJ2-6 NA NA TRBV11-2 CASSPSGATGANVLTF TGTGCCAGCAGCCCCAGCGGAGCAACTGGGGCCAACGTCCTGACTTTC
TRBJ1-3 NA NA TRBV5-1 CASSLIGGDTGNTIYF TGCGCCAGCAGCTTGATTGGAGGAGATACTGGAAACACCATATATTTT
TRBJ1-1 NA few TRBV30 CAWSVWGSGTNTEAFF TGTGCCTGGAGTGTATGGGGATCTGGGACGAACACTGAAGCTTTCTTT
TRBJ2-5 TRBD1 NA TRBV29-1 CSVGTGGETQYF TGCAGCGTCGGGACAGGGGGGGAGACCCAGTACTTC
TRBJ1-2 NA NA TRBV7-2 CASSLAAAIYGYTF TGTGCCAGCAGCTTAGCGGCAGCGATCTATGGCTACACCTTC